These 8 T cell receptor beta chains share one sample of origin, sequenced in a study of blood T cell repertoires in COVID-19. TCRdb keeps only in-frame clones here, not all; method: immunoSEQ multiplex PCR. The table records some 110,000 clones, 60% to 85% of them present only once. The source material was peripheral blood. Every receptor here comes from a man aged 65 to 85 with acute or convalescent COVID-19.

This chain uses TRBV5-1 with TRBJ1-2, with 11 bases lining up with TRBD1. The J segment lost 5 bases and the V segment lost 3 bases, leaving 6 bases of the junction unmatched. Germline V CDR1 and CDR2: SGHRS, YFSETQ. The CDR3 sequence is 15 residues long. The CDR3 DNA is TGCGCCAGCAGCTCGGGACAGGGGGTGGTATATGGCTACACCTTC. This sequence encodes CASSSGQGVVYGYTF.

Only a few counts were recorded for this clone. The chain carries TRBV28 and TRBJ1-1, with D maybe TRBD1 (6 bases). V was clipped by 4 bases and J by 0 bases, with 15 bases between them. Germline V gene sequence: CDR1 MDHEN, CDR2 SYDVKM. The CDR3 totals 16 residues. CDR3 in amino acids: CASSSIIRGMNTEAFF. The CDR3 nucleotides are TGTGCCAGCAGTTCTATCATCAGGGGCATGAACACTGAAGCTTTCTTT.

The chain links TRBV4-2 to TRBJ2-7, with 10 bases that match TRBD2. Losses at the gene ends were 3 bases for V and 1 base for J; bases not matched to a gene: 9. Germline assignment: CDR1 LGHNA and CDR2 YNFKEQ. The CDR3 extends over 17 amino acids. The CDR3 loop reads CASSHDGLAERSYEQYF. The CDR3 coding sequence is TGTGCCAGCAGCCACGATGGACTAGCGGAAAGGTCCTACGAGCAGTACTTC.

In this sample, this clone turned up a few times. This chain joins TRBV12-5 and TRBJ1-1, with 12 bases that match TRBD1. The germline V gene has CDR1 LGHNT and CDR2 FRNRAP. The CDR3 covers 16 residues. The V and J ends lost 6 bases and 1 base, in that order; junction bases with no gene match: 6. DNA of the CDR3: TGTGCTAGTGGCACCGGGACAGGGGGCGCGAACACTGAAGCTTTCTTT. It codes for CASGTGTGGANTEAFF. The entire variable domain, with the rest obtained from reference TRBV12-5 and TRBJ1-1, is as follows: DARVTQTPRHKVTEMGQEVTMRCQPILGHNTVFWYRQTMMQGLELLAYFRNRAPLDDSGMPKDRFSAEMPDATLATLKIQPSEPRDSAVYFCASGTGTGGANTEAFFGQGTRLTVV.

The rearrangement links TRBV7-9 to TRBJ2-5; 9 bases match TRBD1. This CDR3 comprises 14 residues. CDR1 SEHNR and CDR2 FQNEAQ come from the germline V gene (reference sequence). V lost 5 bases and J lost 5; bases outside the gene matches: 6. The CDR3 coding sequence is TGTGCCAGCAGCCTACAGGGGGCTGGGGAGACCCAGTACTTC. Encoded protein: CASSLQGAGETQYF.

The rearrangement joins TRBV25-1 to TRBJ1-1, with a tentative D call TRBD1 (6 bases). Germline CDR1 reads MGHDK; CDR2 reads SYGVNS. The CDR3 spans 14 residues. V lost 4 bases and J lost 0, with 9 bases in between. The CDR3 nucleotides read TGTGCCAGCAGTGGGGACACCCTGAACACTGAAGCTTTCTTT. Its protein is CASSGDTLNTEAFF.

The chain joins TRBV6-1 to TRBJ1-1; TRBD1 matches at 9 bases. Germline V gene lookup returns CDR1 MNHNS and CDR2 SASEGT. CDR3 length: 14 residues. V shed 3 bases, J shed 4 bases, and the junction held 3 bases outside the gene matches. The CDR3 DNA sequence: TGTGCCAGCAGTGAGGACAGGGGAGGCACTGAAGCTTTCTTT. Encoded protein: CASSEDRGGTEAFF.

CDR3 bases: TGTGCCTGGAGTGTACTGGGCAGATTCAACACTGAAGCTTTCTTT. Translated, it gives CAWSVLGRFNTEAFF. The V call is TRBV30, the J call TRBJ1-1; D unclear. V was cut by 0 bases and J by 2 bases, with 13 bases left in between. Germline CDR1 GTSNPN, CDR2 SVGIG (reference sequence). The CDR3 spans 15 residues. Variable domain in full (rest from reference TRBV30 and TRBJ1-1): SQTIHQWPATLVQPVGSPLSLECTVEGTSNPNLYWYRQAAGRGLQLLFYSVGIGQISSEVPQNLSASRPQDRQFILSSKKLLLSDSGFYLCAWSVLGRFNTEAFFGQGTRLTVV.